This paragraph covers one T cell receptor (beta chain) sequence. Germline CDR1 reads MNHEY; CDR2 reads SVGEGT. Trimming took 0 bases from V and 7 from J; bases not matched to a gene: 6. The CDR3 has 16 amino acids. This sample is part of a study of blood T cell repertoires in COVID-19. About the research overall: The analysed material was cDNA or gDNA that came from T cells, B-cell-depleted T cells, or PBMCs.

Produced via immunoSEQ multiplex PCR; TCRdb's table is partial and in-frame only. The data show 150,000 to 200,000 clones, approximately 86% seen once. The source material was peripheral blood. V and J are TRBV6-2 or TRBV6-3 and TRBJ1-6, with 7 bases lining up with TRBD1. The receptor was derived from a man between 65 and 79 years old with active or convalescent COVID-19. CDR3: CASSYSTGVGNSPLHF. Written as DNA, the CDR3 is TGTGCCAGCAGTTACTCAACAGGGGTAGGCAATTCACCCCTCCACTTT.